The T cell receptor (beta chain) described here comes from a study of blood T cell repertoires in COVID-19. Across the whole study: Donors in the United States, Italy and Spain gave samples during acute or convalescent COVID-19. PBMCs, B-cell-depleted T cells, or T cells provided the cDNA or gDNA that made up the material.

In the original workflow: Reference gene primer amplification yielded estimated nucleated cell counts. TCRdb's copy holds only in-frame clones and misses some; the assay was immunoSEQ multiplex PCR. V and J calls and clone size are given by that table; D and trimming were obtained from the DNA. The data hold approximately 80,000 clones, with around three quarters observed a single time. Trimming pared 6 bases from V and 5 bases from J, leaving 13 bases between. CDR1 is SGHTA, CDR2 FQGTGA, per germline. CDR3 length: 14 amino acids. The J gene is TRBJ2-2, the V gene TRBV7-3, with TRBD1 as a possible D gene (6 bases). The sequence was obtained from a man between 50 and 59 years old with active or convalescent COVID-19. The material sequenced was peripheral blood. CDR3: CASRRGGGTGELFF. DNA for the CDR3: TGTGCCAGCAGGCGTGGGGGCGGAACCGGGGAGCTGTTTTTT. Using reference TRBV7-3 and TRBJ2-2 for the parts outside the CDR3, the full variable domain is GAGVSQTPSNKVTEKGKYVELRCDPISGHTALYWYRQSLGQGPEFLIYFQGTGAADDSGLPNDRFFAVRPEGSVSTLKIQRTERGDSAVYLCASRRGGGTGELFFGEGSRLTVL.